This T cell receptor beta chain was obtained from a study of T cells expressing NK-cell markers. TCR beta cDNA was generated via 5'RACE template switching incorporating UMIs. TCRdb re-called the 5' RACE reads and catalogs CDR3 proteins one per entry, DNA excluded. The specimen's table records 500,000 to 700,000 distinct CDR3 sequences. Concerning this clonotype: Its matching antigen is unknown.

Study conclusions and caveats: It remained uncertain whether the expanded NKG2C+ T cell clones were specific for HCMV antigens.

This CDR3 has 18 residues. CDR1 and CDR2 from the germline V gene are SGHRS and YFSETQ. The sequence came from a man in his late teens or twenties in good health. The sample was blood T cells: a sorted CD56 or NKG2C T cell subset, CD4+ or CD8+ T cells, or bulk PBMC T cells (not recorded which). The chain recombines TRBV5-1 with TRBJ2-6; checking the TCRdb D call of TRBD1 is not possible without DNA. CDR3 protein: CASSYYRGGSGGANVLTF. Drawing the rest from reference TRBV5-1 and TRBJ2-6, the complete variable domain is KAGVTQTPRYLIKTRGQQVTLSCSPISGHRSVSWYQQTPGQGLQFLFEYFSETQRNKGNFPGRFSGRQFSNSRSEMNVSTLELGDSALYLCASSYYRGGSGGANVLTFGAGSRLTVL.